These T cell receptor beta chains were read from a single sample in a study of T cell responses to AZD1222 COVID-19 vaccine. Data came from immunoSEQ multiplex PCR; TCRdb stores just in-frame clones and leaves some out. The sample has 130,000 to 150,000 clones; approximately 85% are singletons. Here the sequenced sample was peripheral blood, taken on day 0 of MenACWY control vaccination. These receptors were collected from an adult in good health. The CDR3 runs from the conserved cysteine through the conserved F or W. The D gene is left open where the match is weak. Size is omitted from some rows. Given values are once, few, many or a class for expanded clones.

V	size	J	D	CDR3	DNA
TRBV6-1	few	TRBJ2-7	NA	CASKVKSIYEQYF	TGTGCCAGCAAGGTAAAGTCAATCTACGAGCAGTACTTC
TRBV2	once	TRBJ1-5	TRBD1	CASRLQGTSNQPQHF	TGTGCCAGCAGGCTACAGGGGACTAGCAATCAGCCCCAGCATTTT
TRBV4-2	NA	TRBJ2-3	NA	CASSRRVGGGTTDTQYF	TGTGCCAGCAGCCGGAGAGTAGGAGGGGGCACGACAGATACGCAGTATTTT
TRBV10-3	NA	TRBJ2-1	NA	CAISGGGSYNEQFF	TGTGCCATCAGTGGAGGGGGCTCCTACAATGAGCAGTTCTTC
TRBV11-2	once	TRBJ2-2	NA	CASSLGGRKAGELFF	TGTGCCAGCAGCCTAGGGGGGAGGAAGGCCGGGGAGCTGTTTTTT
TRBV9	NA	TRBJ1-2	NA	CASSDLGTKSYPYGYTF	TGTGCCAGCAGCGATCTCGGGACAAAGTCTTACCCCTATGGCTACACCTTC
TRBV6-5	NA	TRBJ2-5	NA	CASSYPTGRNQETQYF	TGTGCCAGCAGTTACCCGACGGGACGGAACCAAGAGACCCAGTACTTC
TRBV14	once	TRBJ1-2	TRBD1	CASSPKGAYGYTF	TGTGCCAGCAGTCCTAAGGGGGCCTATGGCTACACCTTC
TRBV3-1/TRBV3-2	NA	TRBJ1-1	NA	CASSQFTRTEAFF	TGTGCCAGCAGCCAATTTACACGGACTGAAGCTTTCTTT
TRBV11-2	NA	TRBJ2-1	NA	CASRRVNEQFF	TGTGCCAGCAGGAGGGTCAATGAGCAGTTCTTC
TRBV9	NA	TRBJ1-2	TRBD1	CASSVVGDRPYGYTF	TGTGCCAGCAGCGTAGTGGGGGACAGGCCCTATGGCTACACCTTC
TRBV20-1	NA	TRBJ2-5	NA	CSASLPIQETQYF	TGCAGTGCTAGTCTTCCTATTCAAGAGACCCAGTACTTC
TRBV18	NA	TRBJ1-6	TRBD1	CASSSGTGGNSPLHF	TGTGCCAGCTCATCCGGGACAGGGGGCAATTCACCCCTCCACTTT
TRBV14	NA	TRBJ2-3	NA	CARPLKERDTQYF	TGTGCCAGACCTCTAAAGGAGCGAGATACGCAGTATTTT
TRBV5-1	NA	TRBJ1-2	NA	CASSFQDPPWGYTF	TGCGCCAGCAGCTTTCAGGATCCCCCTTGGGGCTACACCTTC
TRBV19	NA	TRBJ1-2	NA	CASSIGGLGYGYTF	TGTGCCAGTAGTATCGGGGGGCTCGGCTATGGCTACACCTTC
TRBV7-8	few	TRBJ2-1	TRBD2	CASSTGTSGAYNEQFF	TGTGCCAGCAGCACGGGGACTAGCGGGGCCTACAATGAGCAGTTCTTC
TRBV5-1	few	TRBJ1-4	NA	CASSFGSTRIEKLFF	TGCGCCAGCAGCTTTGGCAGCACCAGGATAGAAAAACTGTTTTTT
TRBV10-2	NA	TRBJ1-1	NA	CASSPVAGNTEAFF	TGCGCCAGCAGCCCGGTAGCTGGGAACACTGAAGCTTTCTTT
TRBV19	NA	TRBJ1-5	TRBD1	CASKGGQGLSNQPQHF	TGTGCCAGTAAGGGGGGACAGGGATTGAGCAATCAGCCCCAGCATTTT
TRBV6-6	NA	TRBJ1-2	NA	CASSGAGYTF	TGTGCCAGCAGCGGGGCGGGCTACACCTTC
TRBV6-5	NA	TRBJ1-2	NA	CASIPSPGAGGYTF	TGTGCCAGCATCCCCTCCCCGGGGGCTGGCGGCTACACCTTC
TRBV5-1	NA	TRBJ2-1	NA	CASSLGAPSYNEQFF	TGCGCCAGCAGCTTGGGGGCGCCATCCTACAATGAGCAGTTCTTC
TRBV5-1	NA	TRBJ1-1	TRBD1	CASSLAPSPGQSTEAFF	TGCGCCAGCAGCTTGGCCCCGTCCCCGGGACAGAGCACTGAAGCTTTCTTT
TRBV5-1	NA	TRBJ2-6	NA	CASSLSDNSGANVLTF	TGCGCCAGCAGCTTATCGGACAACTCTGGGGCCAACGTCCTGACTTTC
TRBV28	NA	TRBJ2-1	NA	CASSSPRDHGYNEQFF	TGTGCCAGCAGTTCGCCCAGGGACCACGGCTACAATGAGCAGTTCTTC
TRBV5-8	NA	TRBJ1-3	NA	CASSLSGTPSGNTIYF	TGTGCCAGCAGCTTGAGTGGTACGCCCTCTGGAAACACCATATATTTT
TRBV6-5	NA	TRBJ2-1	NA	CASSYSPGAPYNEQFF	TGTGCCAGCAGTTACTCTCCGGGGGCCCCCTACAATGAGCAGTTCTTC
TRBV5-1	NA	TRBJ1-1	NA	CASSLDIGILTEAFF	TGCGCCAGCAGCTTGGATATAGGAATACTCACTGAAGCTTTCTTT
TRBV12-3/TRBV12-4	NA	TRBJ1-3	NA	CASSLLVRNTIYF	TGTGCCAGCAGTTTACTCGTCAGAAACACCATATATTTT